The T cell receptor beta chain under discussion was sequenced for a study of molecular identifiers for immune sequencing clone quantification. About this clonotype: No conserved phenylalanine or tryptophan ends this CDR3, so it is likely a read error.

TCRdb fed the PCR reads into MiXCR, producing one record per CDR3 protein. The sample shows some 680,000 distinct CDR3 sequences, 25% of them seen only once. In the sort, naive CD8 T cells were defined as CD8+CD4-CCR7+CD45RA+. Germline values: CDR1 DFQATT, CDR2 SNEGSKA (reference sequence). The junction had 13 bases not matched to a gene; V was cut back by 3 bases and J by 4 bases. The length of the CDR3 is 16 residues. This TCR was sampled from a human donor in good health. Some libraries in this study had Jurkat cell RNA spiked in. This chain links TRBV20-1 with TRBJ2-7, with 9 bases identical to TRBD1. The sample comprised naive CD8+ T cells from blood, with Jurkat cell RNA spiked in. The sample's subset: FACS-sorted CD8+CD4-CCR7+CD45RA+ naive T cells. This chain's CDR3 is CSASLGQGMGWYEQYS. DNA for the CDR3: TGCAGTGCTAGCCTCGGACAGGGGATGGGGTGGTACGAGCAGTACTCC.